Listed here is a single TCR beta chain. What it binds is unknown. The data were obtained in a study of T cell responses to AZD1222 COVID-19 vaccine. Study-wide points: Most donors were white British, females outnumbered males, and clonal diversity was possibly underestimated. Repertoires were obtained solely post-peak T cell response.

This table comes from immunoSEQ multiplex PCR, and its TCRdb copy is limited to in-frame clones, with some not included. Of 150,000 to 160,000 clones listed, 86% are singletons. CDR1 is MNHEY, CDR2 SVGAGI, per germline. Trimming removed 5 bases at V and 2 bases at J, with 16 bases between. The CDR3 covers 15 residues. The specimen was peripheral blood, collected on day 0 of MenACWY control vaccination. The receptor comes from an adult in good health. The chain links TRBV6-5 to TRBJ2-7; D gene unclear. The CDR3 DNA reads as TGTGCCAGCAGTCAACCCGGATTGGAAGCCTACGAGCAGTACTTC. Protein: CASSQPGLEAYEQYF.